The 2 T cell receptor beta chains reported below all come from one sample, sequenced in a study of cytomegalovirus exposure and HLA in healthy donors. Use of 60 Vbeta and 13 Jbeta primers characterized the PCR. TCRdb keeps only in-frame clones here, not all; method: immunoSEQ multiplex PCR. Of almost 200,000 clones listed, roughly 77% are singletons. Specimen: PBMCs. Source of these receptors: a male donor in good health and CMV-seropositive.

Written as DNA, the CDR3 is TGCGCCAGCAGTTTTAGGACTAGCGGGGGGCCCGAGCAGTACTTC. It encodes CASSFRTSGGPEQYF. J is TRBJ2-7 and V is TRBV10-1, with 14 positions matching TRBD2. The CDR3 totals 15 residues. Germline assignment: CDR1 WNHNN and CDR2 SYGVQD (reference sequence). V lost 5 bases, J lost 6 bases, and 6 bases stayed unmatched.

This chain uses TRBV9 with TRBJ1-3; D might be TRBD1 (5 bases). The CDR3 extends over 16 amino acids. Germline V gene lookup returns CDR1 SGDLS and CDR2 YYNGEE. Trimming took 10 bases from V and 1 from J, leaving 21 bases between them. CDR3 nucleotide sequence: TGTGCCTCGGATCGTGCGGGGCCGGAATCTGGAAACACCATATATTTT. Protein sequence: CASDRAGPESGNTIYF.